One and the same sample provided the 23 T cell receptor beta chains below, sequenced in a study of cytomegalovirus exposure and HLA in healthy donors. The PCR made use of 60 Vbeta and 13 Jbeta primers. TCRdb's copy holds only in-frame clones and misses some; the assay was immunoSEQ multiplex PCR. The data hold approximately 130,000 clones, with approximately 80% observed a single time. Sequences were obtained from PBMCs. The receptors come from a man between 18 and 29 years old in good health and CMV-seronegative.

The chain recombines TRBV19 with TRBJ2-2, with D possibly TRBD2 on 5 matching bases. Trimming took 7 bases from V and 4 from J, leaving 16 bases between them. From germline, CDR1 is LNHDA and CDR2 SQIVND (reference sequence). The CDR3 contains 15 residues. Here the CDR3 reads CASMRRAGSTGELFF. The DNA of the CDR3 is TGTGCCAGTATGAGGCGGGCTGGCAGCACCGGGGAGCTGTTTTTT.

The rearrangement joins TRBV9 to TRBJ2-7; the match to TRBD1 covers 8 bases. Germline CDR1 reads SGDLS; CDR2 reads YYNGEE. V lost 4 bases, J lost 5 bases, and 5 bases stayed unmatched. The CDR3 loop spans 13 amino acids. CDR3 coding DNA: TGTGCCAGCAGCTACGGACAGGGTGACGAGCAGTACTTC. Encoded protein: CASSYGQGDEQYF.

V gene TRBV13 combines with J gene TRBJ2-5; D not certain. The germline CDR1 and CDR2 sequences are PRHDT and FYEKMQ (reference sequence). This CDR3 has 14 residues. V was shortened by 2 bases and J by 4 bases, with 11 bases between the two germline ends. Here the CDR3 DNA reads TGTGCCAGCAGCTTATCACGACAACGAGAGACCCAGTACTTC. Its translation: CASSLSRQRETQYF.

This clone has only one observation. The gene calls are TRBV7-6 and TRBJ2-7; the D gene is possibly TRBD2 (6 bases). Trimming took 4 bases from V and 3 from J, leaving 10 bases between them. This CDR3 has 13 amino acids. Germline V CDR1 and CDR2: SGHVS, FNYEAQ. The CDR3 bases are TGTGCCAGCAGCTCCTCGGGAGTCTACGAGCAGTACTTC. Its translation is CASSSSGVYEQYF.

The rearrangement links TRBV9 to TRBJ1-6; a weak D match, TRBD1 (5 bases). Germline-derived CDR1 and CDR2 are SGDLS and YYNGEE. Trimming took off 2 bases at V and 9 bases at J, with 12 bases between the two ends. CDR3 size: 14 residues. CDR3: CASSVGGSGSPLHF. CDR3 DNA: TGTGCCAGCAGCGTCGGGGGGTCAGGTTCACCCCTCCACTTT.

This sequence joins TRBV30 and TRBJ1-6, with D tentatively TRBD1 (6 bases). Germline loops: CDR1 GTSNPN, CDR2 SVGIG (reference sequence). This CDR3 has 14 residues. V was trimmed by 8 bases and J by 4 bases, leaving 15 bases between them. The CDR3 loop reads CAGETGMYNSPLHF. As DNA, the CDR3 is TGTGCCGGTGAAACAGGGATGTATAATTCACCCCTCCACTTT.

This clone was recorded a few times. The chain combines TRBV6-4 with TRBJ2-1, with 12 bases lining up with TRBD2. Looked up from germline, CDR1 is MRHNA and CDR2 is SNTAGT. The CDR3 length is 14 residues. Trimming removed 4 bases from V and 6 bases from J; junction bases left unmatched: 1. CDR3 amino acids: CASSASGGANEQFF. The CDR3, as DNA: TGTGCCAGCAGTGCTAGCGGGGGGGCCAATGAGCAGTTCTTC.

The chain is built from TRBV9 and TRBJ1-3; D is ambiguous. V lost 4 bases, J lost 4 bases, and 9 bases lay in between. The CDR3 loop spans 13 amino acids. Germline CDR1 and CDR2: SGDLS and YYNGEE. The CDR3 nucleotides are TGTGCCAGCAGCCTCGCCGGGGGAAACACCATATATTTT. Translated, it gives CASSLAGGNTIYF.

This chain links TRBV9 with TRBJ1-3; D gene uncertain. V dropped 2 bases and J dropped 1 base, with 16 bases sitting between them. Per the germline V gene, CDR1 is SGDLS and CDR2 is YYNGEE. This CDR3 has 17 residues. CDR3 sequence: CASSVTDGRWSGNTIYF. CDR3 sequence (DNA): TGTGCCAGCAGCGTTACTGATGGGCGTTGGTCTGGAAACACCATATATTTT.

This clone was found once. Compared with germline, one end of the junction differs, possibly owing to a read error. This chain connects TRBV30 to TRBJ2-3, with D maybe TRBD1 (5 bases). Germline V gene data show CDR1 as GTSNPN and CDR2 as SVGIG (reference sequence). This CDR3 contains 11 residues. CDR3 sequence reads: CALHPTGTQYF. The CDR3 DNA reads as TGTGCCCTCCACCCCACAGGTACGCAGTATTTT.

The rearrangement uses TRBV30 and TRBJ1-2; D not certain. V lost 2 bases and J 8 bases, leaving 9 bases between the germline ends. This CDR3 region has 11 residues. The germline CDR1 and CDR2 sequences are GTSNPN and SVGIG (reference sequence). The CDR3 region is CAWSSPSGYTF. The CDR3 region has the DNA TGTGCCTGGAGTTCTCCTAGCGGCTACACCTTC.

The CDR3 here is CASRTGGEKLFF. DNA of the CDR3: TGCGCCAGCAGGACGGGGGGTGAAAAACTGTTTTTT. The genes are TRBV10-2 and TRBJ1-4, with D possibly TRBD1 on 5 matching bases. The CDR3 consists of 12 residues. V lost 6 bases and J lost 7, with 9 bases in between. The V gene's germline CDR1 is WSHSY and CDR2 SAAADI.

J is TRBJ2-3 and V is TRBV28; 10 nucleotides line up with TRBD2. Unmatched junction bases numbered 11, after V lost 2 bases and J lost 9 bases. This CDR3 spans 16 amino acids. Germline V CDR1 and CDR2: MDHEN, SYDVKM. The CDR3 here is CASSLSKRGGLVTQYF. In DNA form, the CDR3 reads TGTGCCAGCAGTTTAAGTAAGCGGGGGGGCCTGGTCACGCAGTATTTT.

In its sample, this clone was seen once. The CDR3 DNA follows: TGTGCCAGCAGTTCAAGGGGGAGGGATCAGCCCCAGCATTTT. Residues: CASSSRGRDQPQHF. The rearrangement uses TRBV27 and TRBJ1-5; weak D call: TRBD1 (6 bases). V was clipped by 4 bases and J by 5 bases, with 12 bases between them. The CDR3 contains 14 residues. Per the germline V gene, CDR1 is MNHEY and CDR2 is SMNVEV (reference sequence).

This clone was detected only once. This chain links TRBV4-3 with TRBJ2-7; TRBD1 agrees at 9 bases. J was trimmed by 4 bases and V by 4 bases; bases with no gene match: 8. The CDR3 is made up of 15 amino acids. The germline V gene encodes CDR1 LGHNA and CDR2 YSLEER. The CDR3 loop reads CASSRTGTGMYEQYF. Written as DNA, the CDR3 is TGCGCCAGCAGCCGGACCGGGACAGGGATGTACGAGCAGTACTTC.

The chain joins TRBV7-9 to TRBJ2-7; 10 bases match TRBD1. In germline, CDR1 is SEHNR, CDR2 FQNEAQ (reference sequence). Unmatched junction bases numbered 5, after V lost 3 bases and J lost 6 bases. The CDR3 contains 14 residues. The CDR3 DNA reads TGTGCCAGCAGCTTGACAGGGGGCGCAGGCGAGCAGTACTTC. Translation: CASSLTGGAGEQYF.

This chain links TRBV5-1 with TRBJ2-1, with 8 bases identical to TRBD1. Germline CDR1 and CDR2: SGHRS and YFSETQ. The CDR3 spans 15 residues. The junction had 5 bases not matched to a gene; V was cut back by 3 bases and J by 3 bases. The CDR3 reads CASSSTGTGYNEQFF. The CDR3 DNA follows: TGCGCCAGCAGCTCAACCGGGACAGGCTACAATGAGCAGTTCTTC. Filled out from reference TRBV5-1 and TRBJ2-1, the complete variable domain reads KAGVTQTPRYLIKTRGQQVTLSCSPISGHRSVSWYQQTPGQGLQFLFEYFSETQRNKGNFPGRFSGRQFSNSRSEMNVSTLELGDSALYLCASSSTGTGYNEQFFGPGTRLTVL.

The chain links TRBV4-1 to TRBJ1-2; 8 positions agree with TRBD1. CDR1 and CDR2 from the germline V gene are MGHRA and YSYEKL. J gave up 8 bases and V 1 base, and 15 bases lay outside the gene matches. The CDR3 spans 17 residues. The CDR3 sequence is CASSQGIRTGLLGGYTF. The CDR3 DNA follows: TGCGCCAGCAGCCAAGGGATTCGGACAGGGCTTCTTGGAGGCTACACCTTC.

This chain links TRBV5-1 with TRBJ1-3, with 8 bases that match TRBD1. The CDR3 totals 15 residues. With V trimmed by 3 bases and J by 5 bases, 7 bases remained unmatched. Germline V lookup: CDR1 SGHRS, CDR2 YFSETQ. The CDR3 DNA follows: TGCGCCAGCAGCTCGGGGACAGGCGTCAGAAACACCATATATTTT. It codes for CASSSGTGVRNTIYF.

The chain is built from TRBV30 and TRBJ1-5; possibly TRBD1 for D (5 bases). Germline CDR1 is GTSNPN and CDR2 is SVGIG (reference sequence). V dropped 5 bases and J dropped 7 bases, with 18 bases sitting between them. The CDR3 is 14 amino acids. The CDR3 DNA follows: TGTGCCTGGTCAGCGGGGGTTATACGGCAGCCCCAGCATTTT. Its translation is CAWSAGVIRQPQHF.

This clone has only a few counts. V usage is TRBV27 and J usage is TRBJ2-7, with TRBD2 matching over 7 bases. Germline assignment: CDR1 MNHEY and CDR2 SMNVEV (reference sequence). V lost 2 bases to trimming and J lost 0 bases; unmatched junction nucleotides: 10. The CDR3 is 17 amino acids. CDR3: CASSLRARGGSSYEQYF. DNA for the CDR3: TGTGCCAGCAGTTTAAGGGCTCGGGGAGGGAGCTCCTACGAGCAGTACTTC.

This chain joins TRBV19 and TRBJ1-2; unclear D gene. Germline V lookup: CDR1 LNHDA, CDR2 SQIVND (reference sequence). Trimming pared 3 bases from V and 7 bases from J, leaving 21 bases between. This CDR3 is 16 amino acids long. The CDR3 loop reads CASSILFLNHRSGYTF. The CDR3 nucleotides are TGTGCCAGTAGTATCCTTTTTTTAAATCATCGGTCTGGCTACACCTTC. Looking up the rest from reference TRBV19 and TRBJ1-2 gives the full variable domain: DGGITQSPKYLFRKEGQNVTLSCEQNLNHDAMYWYRQDPGQGLRLIYYSQIVNDFQKGDIAEGYSVSREKKESFPLTVTSAQKNPTAFYLCASSILFLNHRSGYTFGSGTRLTVV.

The chain has TRBV5-4 and TRBJ1-5, with 10 positions matching TRBD1. CDR1 is SGHNT, CDR2 YYREEE, per germline (reference sequence). With 5 bases clipped from V and 0 bases from J, the junction kept 11 bases outside the gene matches. This CDR3 has 18 residues. The DNA of the CDR3 is TGTGCCAGCAGTTACGGACAGGGGGGGAGGAGTAGCAATCAGCCCCAGCATTTT. Its protein product is CASSYGQGGRSSNQPQHF.